This is a list of T cell receptor beta chains from one sample in a study of T-cell reconstitution after alpha-beta-depleted transplantation in children. Each CDR3 protein gets one entry after TCRdb re-called the PCR reads with MiXCR. The sample includes roughly 310,000 distinct CDR3 sequences, 20% to 30% of them seen just once. The starting material was PBMCs, mostly from graft donor cells, obtained 180 days after TCRalphabeta/CD19-depleted stem cell transplant. All receptors derive from a male patient aged 10 to 17 who had a stem cell transplant for acute lymphoblastic leukemia, so the T cells may come from the graft donor. The conserved cysteine and the conserved F or W are not part of the CDR3 here.

V,length,CDR3
TRBV14,14,ASSQDTGQGVYEQY
TRBV5-6,13,ASSLGRGSQETQY
TRBV20-1,9,SASHNSPLH
TRBV29-1,14,SVEDNYWDRDYGYT
TRBV3-1,14,ASSRAGTRGQETQY
TRBV9,14,ASSGLGISSYNEQF
TRBV5-1,13,ASSLTRWSSYEQY
TRBV16,9,ASSRTDTQY
TRBV12-3/TRBV12-4,12,ASTQGGLAYEQY
TRBV11-2,11,ASSLGSADTQY
TRBV7-2,15,ASSLLYRAGRFQPQH
TRBV27,12,ASSFADSNQPQH
TRBV12-3/TRBV12-4,12,ASSYPGARDTQY
TRBV9,14,ASSPGTSGVTGELF
TRBV7-9,13,ASSLGFWEEEKLF
TRBV29-1,12,SVDPQGAGYEQY
TRBV29-1,14,SVGTVTGTSYNEQF
TRBV7-2,12,ASSWDRSNQPQH
TRBV24-1,13,ATSDLNRVVDEQF
TRBV29-1,11,SVQTPTKNIQY
TRBV2,14,ASSDGTTYTYNEQF
TRBV2,15,ASSEPGLAGNTGELF
TRBV7-7,15,ASSHRAGTSGGYEQF
TRBV11-3,18,ASSFGYRGRGSLAKNIQY
TRBV7-9,12,ASSPTANTGELF
TRBV24-1,16,ATSDLARGIRSNQPQH
TRBV19,13,ASSILPGQVNEQF
TRBV5-1,13,ASSFITSSYNEQF
TRBV15,11,AIIAGEGNEQF
TRBV11-1,17,ASSLKGTGSRNSYNEQF
TRBV7-9,13,ASSEPGQGAWEQY
TRBV7-8,9,ASSTSGPTF
TRBV27,14,ASSLSRAGPFYGYT
TRBV6-5,15,ASSYVGTGGTNEKLF
TRBV5-1,13,ASSLGQGAVGELF
TRBV12-3/TRBV12-4,15,ASSKRPWRMSGNTIY
TRBV2,11,ASSKGGVAEAF
TRBV12-3/TRBV12-4,13,ASSLYSGSSYEQY
TRBV28,12,ASSFRGRYNEQF
TRBV12-3/TRBV12-4,9,ASSPSGTQY
TRBV6-5,14,ASSYAHGLLGHEQY
TRBV6-5,13,ASSLGQDPFYGYT
TRBV5-5,11,ASSLRVWETQY
TRBV12-3/TRBV12-4,14,ASSLRPLAEEETQY
TRBV20-1,13,SARALSQGNQPQH
TRBV12-3/TRBV12-4,16,ASSFGGSGGASYNEQL
TRBV20-1,12,SARDLAGLYEQY
TRBV12-3/TRBV12-4,13,ASSRRQGAFFQAF